The TCR beta chain under discussion was sequenced for a study of shared clonotypes between healthy human individuals. Study in general: Each donor's CD4 naive and CD4 memory cells filled three plates apiece, CD8 naive two, and CD8 memory one.

On this clone itself: Its antigen remains unidentified.

Study findings and constraints: Even with large depth, rarefaction showed that sorted-subset sequencing was incomplete. Clonotype sharing among donors was expected to depend on sequencing depth. Estimated richness was generally greater in naive than memory subsets.

Here immunoSEQ multiplex PCR was the method, and the copy in TCRdb shows in-frame clones only, minus some. The data contain some 630,000 clones, roughly 70% of them singletons. Sequencing used memory CD4+ T cells sorted from blood. The sample's subset: CD45RA-negative fraction. The TCR was taken from a woman younger than 45 in good health.

CDR3 amino acids: CASSTRDRENEQYF. The DNA for the CDR3 is TGTGCCAGCAGCACACGGGACAGGGAGAACGAGCAGTACTTC. The chain employs TRBV21-1 and TRBJ2-7; the listed D gene, TRBD1, was not tested against the DNA. TRBV21-1 is flagged as a pseudogene. CDR3 length: 14 residues.